A single T cell receptor (beta chain) is shown here with its context. Its antigen is undetermined. This sample is drawn from a study of T-cell reconstitution after alpha-beta-depleted transplantation in children. Using unique molecular identifiers, the investigators prepared the TCRbeta library. MiXCR, run by TCRdb on the PCR reads, gives a single entry per CDR3 protein. Counted here are about 27,000 distinct CDR3 sequences, around 17% occurring once; the ten biggest clones make up 35% to 45%. Study-level findings and limits: After transplant, at about two months, alpha-beta T cells were reportedly derived from several hundred expanded graft clones. T-cell numbers and diversity, one year after transplant, stemmed largely from T cells that were newly produced. Surviving recipient T cells and intrathymic progenitors accounted for some patients' high TCRbeta diversity at day 60.

There are 16 residues in the CDR3. V lost 3 bases to trimming and J lost 0 bases, with 14 bases between them. Germline V gene sequence: CDR1 DFQATT, CDR2 SNEGSKA (reference sequence). The chain uses TRBV20-1 and TRBJ2-2; D may be TRBD1 (5 bases). Here the sequenced sample was PBMCs, mostly from graft donor cells, taken 60 days after TCRalphabeta/CD19-depleted stem cell transplant. The sequence was obtained from a male patient under 10 years old who had a stem cell transplant for acute lymphoblastic leukemia, so the T cells may come from the graft donor. The CDR3 spells CSASKGSAANTGELFF. In DNA form, the CDR3 reads TGCAGTGCTAGTAAGGGGTCTGCGGCGAACACCGGGGAGCTGTTTTTT.